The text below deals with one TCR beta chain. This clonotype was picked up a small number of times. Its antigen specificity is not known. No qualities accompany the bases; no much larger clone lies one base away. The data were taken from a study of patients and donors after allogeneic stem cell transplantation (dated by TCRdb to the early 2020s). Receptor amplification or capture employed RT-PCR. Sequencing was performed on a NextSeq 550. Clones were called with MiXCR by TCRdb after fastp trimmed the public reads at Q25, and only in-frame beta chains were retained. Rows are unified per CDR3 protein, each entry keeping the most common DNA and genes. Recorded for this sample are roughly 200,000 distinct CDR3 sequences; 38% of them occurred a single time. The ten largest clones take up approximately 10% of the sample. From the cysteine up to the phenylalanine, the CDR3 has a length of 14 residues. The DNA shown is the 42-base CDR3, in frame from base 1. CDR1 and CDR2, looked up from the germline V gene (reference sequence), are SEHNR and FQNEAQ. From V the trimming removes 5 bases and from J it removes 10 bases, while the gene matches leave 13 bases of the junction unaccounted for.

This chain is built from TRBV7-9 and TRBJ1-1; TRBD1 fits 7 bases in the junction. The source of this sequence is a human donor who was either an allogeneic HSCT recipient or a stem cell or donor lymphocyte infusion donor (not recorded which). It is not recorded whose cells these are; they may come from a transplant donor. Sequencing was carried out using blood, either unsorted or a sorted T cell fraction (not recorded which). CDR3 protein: CASSLRQGGAAAFF. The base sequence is TGTGCCAGCAGCCTAAGACAGGGAGGGGCTGCAGCTTTCTTT.